The source of this TCR beta chain is a study of identical twins listed by TCRdb under 2016. Context from the whole study: To test whether fetal clonotypes persist, this study deep-sequenced TCR alpha and beta repertoires from monozygotic twins, from unrelated adults of various ages, and from cord blood. To rule out contamination, the twin experiments were replicated at different times with different library preparation protocols. Points the paper makes about the study in general: Zero-insertion analyses could be partly confounded by invariant T cells such as MAIT and iNKT, although diverse VJ usage argued against such confounding for most clonotypes. Recombination models systematically underestimated out-of-frame TCR alpha sharing in monozygotic twins but agreed with sharing between unrelated individuals. Conclusions relied on cross-sectional statistical analysis, since the same donors could not be followed over many years. Fewer insertions were carried by abundant cord blood beta clonotypes; a weaker similar trend was observed in young adult naive repertoires, while no such trend was observed in memory repertoires. Compared with coincidental sharing between unrelated individuals, out-of-frame TCR alpha sequences shared between twins had an excess of sequences with low generation probability. The excess sharing between twins in beta out-of-frame sequences was weaker because fewer shared sequences reduced the signal-to-noise ratio.

There are a few counts of this clonotype. No antigen is known for it. Base qualities are not at hand, and no much larger clone is one base apart. The library came from 5' RACE. Reads for this sample came from an Illumina HiSeq 2000. A universal primer binding site was introduced by template switching, and a unique molecular identifier was present in the final cDNA, enabling accurate counting of TCR cDNA molecules. First-strand cDNA for TCR alpha and beta chains was synthesized from specific primers in the conserved constant-segment region. Each cDNA library was double barcoded, with a SMART-Mk sample barcode plus Illumina barcodes, to control for contamination. TruSeq adapter sequences and Illumina sample barcodes were added in two successive PCR steps. The Illumina HiSeq platform was used with custom primers to sequence TCR alpha and beta cDNA libraries. The original pipeline was this. Unique molecular identifiers were extracted from raw reads with MiGEC, and CDR3 positions were determined with MiXCR. Recombination models were inferred per individual with the repgenHMM and IGoR tools using an EM algorithm. The tcR package in R was used for shared clonotype analysis, with sharing normalized by the product of cloneset sizes. To study raw recombination without the effects of thymic and clonal selection, out-of-frame nonproductive sequences were analyzed. TCRdb took the public reads, trimmed them with fastp at Q25, ran MiXCR for clone calling and kept in-frame beta chains. Every entry covers one CDR3 protein and lists the most common genes and DNA from its rows. Clone size and V and J calls follow TCRdb, not the original study. The sample data list around 500,000 distinct CDR3 sequences, and approximately 15% of these were observed just once. Jointly, the top ten make up roughly 0.56% of the sample.

Every donor in the study was a healthy Caucasian. Three pairs of female monozygotic twins, all aged about 18 to 30 years, were included in the twin cohort. Positive isolation kits from Invitrogen were used to isolate the CD4+ and CD8+ T cell populations. This sample was shared with a second study, whose subject was yellow fever vaccine responses in identical twins. From that second study: According to the authors, the vaccine-induced T cell response in identical twins seemed to be partly convergent and partly specific to each individual. In identical twins, the study followed T cell clones that responded to the vaccine with precision.

Sequencing used CD4+ T cells sorted from blood. The clonotype comes from a woman aged 18-29 years in good health.

At the DNA level, the sequence is TGTGCCAGCAGCTTGGCCGGTGGCAGGGGGCAGGAAAAACTGTTTTTT. Translated, this is CASSLAGGRGQEKLFF. Recombination linked TRBV5-6 to TRBJ1-4; TRBD1 agrees with 8 junctional bases. From a lookup of the germline V gene, CDR1 and CDR2 are SGHDT and YYEEEE. From the cysteine through the phenylalanine, the CDR3 covers 16 amino acids. Only the CDR3 part of the read is kept: 48 bases, read in frame from the first base. Trimming accounts for 0 bases at V and 8 bases at J, while the number of junction bases matched to no gene is 9.